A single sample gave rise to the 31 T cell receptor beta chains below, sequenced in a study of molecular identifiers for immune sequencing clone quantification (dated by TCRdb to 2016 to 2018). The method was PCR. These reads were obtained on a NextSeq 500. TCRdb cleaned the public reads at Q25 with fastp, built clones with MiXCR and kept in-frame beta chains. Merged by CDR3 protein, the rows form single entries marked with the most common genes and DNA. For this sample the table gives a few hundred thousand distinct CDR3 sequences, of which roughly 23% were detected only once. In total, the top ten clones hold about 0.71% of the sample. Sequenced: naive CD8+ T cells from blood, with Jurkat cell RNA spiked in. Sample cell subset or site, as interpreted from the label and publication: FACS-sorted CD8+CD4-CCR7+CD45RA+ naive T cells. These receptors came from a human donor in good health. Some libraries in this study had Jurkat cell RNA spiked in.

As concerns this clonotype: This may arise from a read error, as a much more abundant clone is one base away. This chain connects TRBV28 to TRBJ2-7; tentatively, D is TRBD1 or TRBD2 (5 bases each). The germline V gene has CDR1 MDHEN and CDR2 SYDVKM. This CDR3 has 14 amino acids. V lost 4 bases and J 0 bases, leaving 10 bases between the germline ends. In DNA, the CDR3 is TGTGCCAGCAGTTGCCGGGACGCCTCCTACGAGCAGTACTTC. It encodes CASSCRDASYEQYF. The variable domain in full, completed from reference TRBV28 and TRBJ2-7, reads DVKVTQSSRYLVKRTGEKVFLECVQDMDHENMFWYRQDPGLGLRLIYFSYDVKMKEKGDIPEGYSVSREKKERFSLILESASTNQTSMYLCASSCRDASYEQYFGPGTRLTVT.

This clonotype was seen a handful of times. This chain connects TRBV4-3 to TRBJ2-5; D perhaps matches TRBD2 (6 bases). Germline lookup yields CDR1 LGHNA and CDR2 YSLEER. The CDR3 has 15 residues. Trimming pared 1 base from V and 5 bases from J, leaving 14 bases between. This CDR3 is CASSQGAISGETQYF. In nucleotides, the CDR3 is TGCGCCAGCAGCCAAGGTGCGATTAGCGGTGAGACCCAGTACTTC.

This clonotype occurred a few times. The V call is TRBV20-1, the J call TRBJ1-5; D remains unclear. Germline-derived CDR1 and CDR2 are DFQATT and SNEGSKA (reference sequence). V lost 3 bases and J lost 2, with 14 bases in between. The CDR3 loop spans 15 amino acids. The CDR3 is CSASKVGEGNQPQHF. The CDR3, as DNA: TGCAGTGCTAGTAAAGTGGGTGAGGGCAATCAGCCCCAGCATTTT.

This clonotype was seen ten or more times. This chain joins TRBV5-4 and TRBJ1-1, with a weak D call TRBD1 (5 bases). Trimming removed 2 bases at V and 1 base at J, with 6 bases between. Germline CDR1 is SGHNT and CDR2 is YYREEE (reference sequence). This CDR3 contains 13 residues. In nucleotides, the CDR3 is TGTGCCAGCAGCTTCGGACAGAACACTGAAGCTTTCTTT. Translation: CASSFGQNTEAFF.

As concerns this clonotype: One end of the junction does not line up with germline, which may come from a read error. Here the CDR3 DNA reads TGTGCCTGGAGTGTCCTGCCCGGGGGCACAGATAGGCAGTATTTT. The encoded protein is CAWSVLPGGTDRQYF. This chain joins TRBV30 and TRBJ2-3; D is tentatively TRBD1 or TRBD2 (6 bases each). The germline CDR1 and CDR2 sequences are GTSNPN and SVGIG (reference sequence). CDR3 length: 15 amino acids. Supplemented by reference TRBV30 and TRBJ2-3, the full variable domain reads SQTIHQWPATLVQPVGSPLSLECTVEGTSNPNLYWYRQAAGRGLQLLFYSVGIGQISSEVPQNLSASRPQDRQFILSSKKLLLSDSGFYLCAWSVLPGGTDRQYFGPGTRLTVL.

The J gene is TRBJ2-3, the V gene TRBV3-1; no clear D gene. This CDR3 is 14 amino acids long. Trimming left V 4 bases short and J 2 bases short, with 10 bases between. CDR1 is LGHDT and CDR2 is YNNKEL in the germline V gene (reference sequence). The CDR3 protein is CASSLVEDTDTQYF. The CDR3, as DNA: TGTGCCAGCAGCCTAGTTGAGGACACAGATACGCAGTATTTT.

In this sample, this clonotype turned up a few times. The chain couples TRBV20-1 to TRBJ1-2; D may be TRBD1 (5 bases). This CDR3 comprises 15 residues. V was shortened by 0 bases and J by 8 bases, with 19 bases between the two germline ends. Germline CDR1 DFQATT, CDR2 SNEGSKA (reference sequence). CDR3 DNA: TGCAGTGCTAGAGATCGGGACTCAAGATTGGCCGGCTACACCTTC. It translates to CSARDRDSRLAGYTF.

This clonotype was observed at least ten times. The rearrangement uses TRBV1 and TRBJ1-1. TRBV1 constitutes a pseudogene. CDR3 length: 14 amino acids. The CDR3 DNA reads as TGCACCAGCAGCCGGGCCCGAAACGACACTGAAGCTTTCTTT. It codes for CTSSRARNDTEAFF.

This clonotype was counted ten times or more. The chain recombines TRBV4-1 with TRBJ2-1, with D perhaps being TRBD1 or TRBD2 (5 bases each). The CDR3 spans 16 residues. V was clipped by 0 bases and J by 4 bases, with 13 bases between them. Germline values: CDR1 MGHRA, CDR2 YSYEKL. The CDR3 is CASSQDFGGPYNEQFF. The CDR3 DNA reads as TGCGCCAGCAGCCAAGATTTTGGGGGACCTTACAATGAGCAGTTCTTC.

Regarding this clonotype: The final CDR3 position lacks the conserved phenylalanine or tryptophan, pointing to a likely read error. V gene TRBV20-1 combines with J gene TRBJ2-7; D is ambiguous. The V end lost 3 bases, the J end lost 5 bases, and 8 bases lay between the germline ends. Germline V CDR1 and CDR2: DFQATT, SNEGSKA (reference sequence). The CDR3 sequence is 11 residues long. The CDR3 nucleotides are TGCAGTGCTAGCGATATGAACGAGCAGTACCTC. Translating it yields CSASDMNEQYL.

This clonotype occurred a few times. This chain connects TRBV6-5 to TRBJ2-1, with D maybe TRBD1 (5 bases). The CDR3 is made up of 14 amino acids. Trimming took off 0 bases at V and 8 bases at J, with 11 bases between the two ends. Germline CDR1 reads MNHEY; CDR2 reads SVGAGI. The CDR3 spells CASSYSKGFYEQFF. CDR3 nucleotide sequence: TGTGCCAGCAGTTACTCGAAGGGGTTCTATGAGCAGTTCTTC.

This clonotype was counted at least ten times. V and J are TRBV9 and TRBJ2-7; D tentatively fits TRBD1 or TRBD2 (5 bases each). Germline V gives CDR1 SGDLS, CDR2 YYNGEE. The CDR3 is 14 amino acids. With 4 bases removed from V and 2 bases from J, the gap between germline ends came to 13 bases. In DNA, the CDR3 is TGTGCCAGCAGCACCCGGGACGGACCCTACGAGCAGTACTTC. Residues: CASSTRDGPYEQYF.

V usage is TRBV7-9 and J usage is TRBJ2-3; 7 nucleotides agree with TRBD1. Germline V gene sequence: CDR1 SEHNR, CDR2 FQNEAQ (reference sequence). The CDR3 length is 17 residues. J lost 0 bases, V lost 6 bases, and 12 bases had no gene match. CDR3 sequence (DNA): TGTGCCAGCAGTCCAAACTTCGGGACAGCAAGCACAGATACGCAGTATTTT. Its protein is CASSPNFGTASTDTQYF.

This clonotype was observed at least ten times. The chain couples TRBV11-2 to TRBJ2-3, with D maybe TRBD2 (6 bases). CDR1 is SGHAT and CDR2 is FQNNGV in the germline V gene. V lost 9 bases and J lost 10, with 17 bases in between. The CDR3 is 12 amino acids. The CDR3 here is CASSLGTSSQYF. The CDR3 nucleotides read TGTGCCAGTTCCCTTGGGACTTCGTCGCAGTATTTT.

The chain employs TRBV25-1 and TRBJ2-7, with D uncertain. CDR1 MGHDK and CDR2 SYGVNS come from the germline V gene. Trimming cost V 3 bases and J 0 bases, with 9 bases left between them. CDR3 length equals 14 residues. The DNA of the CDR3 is TGTGCCAGCAGTGAGAAGCCCCACTCCTACGAGCAGTACTTC. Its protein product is CASSEKPHSYEQYF.

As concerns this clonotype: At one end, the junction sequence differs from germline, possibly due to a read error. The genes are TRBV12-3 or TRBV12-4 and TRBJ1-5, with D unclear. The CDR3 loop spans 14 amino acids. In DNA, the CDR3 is TGTGCCAGCAGTCTAGGAGGCCCCAATCAGCCCCGGCATTTT. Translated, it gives CASSLGGPNQPRHF.

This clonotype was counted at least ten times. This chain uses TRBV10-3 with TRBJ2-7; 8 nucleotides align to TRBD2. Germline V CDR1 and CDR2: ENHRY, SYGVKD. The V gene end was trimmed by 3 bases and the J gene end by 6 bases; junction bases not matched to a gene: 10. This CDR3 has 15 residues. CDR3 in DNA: TGTGCCATCAGTGATATAAGCGGGAGAATGCCCGAGCAGTACTTC. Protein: CAISDISGRMPEQYF.

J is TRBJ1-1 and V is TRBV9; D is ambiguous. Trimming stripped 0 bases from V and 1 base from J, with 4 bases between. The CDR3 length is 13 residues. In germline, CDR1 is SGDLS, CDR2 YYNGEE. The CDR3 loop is CASSVVRNTEAFF. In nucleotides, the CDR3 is TGTGCCAGCAGCGTAGTTCGGAACACTGAAGCTTTCTTT.

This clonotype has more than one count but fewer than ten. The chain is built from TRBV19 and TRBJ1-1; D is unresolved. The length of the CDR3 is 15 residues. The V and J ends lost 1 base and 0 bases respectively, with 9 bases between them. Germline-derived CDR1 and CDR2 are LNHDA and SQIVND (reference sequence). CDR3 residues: CASSIGTSMNTEAFF. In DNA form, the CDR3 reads TGTGCCAGTAGTATAGGGACTTCCATGAACACTGAAGCTTTCTTT. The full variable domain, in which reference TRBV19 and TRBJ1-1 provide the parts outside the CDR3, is DGGITQSPKYLFRKEGQNVTLSCEQNLNHDAMYWYRQDPGQGLRLIYYSQIVNDFQKGDIAEGYSVSREKKESFPLTVTSAQKNPTAFYLCASSIGTSMNTEAFFGQGTRLTVV.

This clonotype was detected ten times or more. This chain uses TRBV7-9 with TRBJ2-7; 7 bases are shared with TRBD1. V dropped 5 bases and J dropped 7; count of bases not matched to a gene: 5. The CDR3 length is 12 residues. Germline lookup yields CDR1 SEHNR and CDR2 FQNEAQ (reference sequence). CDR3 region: CASSATGPEQYF. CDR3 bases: TGTGCCAGCAGCGCGACAGGGCCTGAGCAGTACTTC.

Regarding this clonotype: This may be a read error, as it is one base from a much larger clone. The DNA for the CDR3 is TGTGCCAGCAGCTTAGTGGCAGGGGATGGTACGCAGTATTTT. This sequence encodes CASSLVAGDGTQYF. The chain joins TRBV7-9 to TRBJ2-3; maybe TRBD1 (6 bases). Germline lookup yields CDR1 SEHNR and CDR2 FQNEAQ (reference sequence). The CDR3 is 14 residues long. With 1 base removed from V and 8 bases from J, the gap between germline ends came to 13 bases.

The CDR3 sequence is CASSSRLDEQFF. CDR3 sequence (DNA): TGTGCCAGCAGCTCACGCCTCGATGAGCAGTTCTTC. This chain uses TRBV12-3 or TRBV12-4 with TRBJ2-1, with D uncertain. The CDR3 has 12 amino acids. Deletions cut 6 bases from V and 8 bases from J, with 11 bases between.

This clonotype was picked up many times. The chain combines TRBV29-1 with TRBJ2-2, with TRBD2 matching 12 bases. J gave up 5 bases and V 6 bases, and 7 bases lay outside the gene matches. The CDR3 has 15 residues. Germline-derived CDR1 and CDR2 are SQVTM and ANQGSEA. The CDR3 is CSVRLAGDQTGELFF. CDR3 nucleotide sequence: TGCAGCGTGAGACTAGCGGGAGACCAGACCGGGGAGCTGTTTTTT.

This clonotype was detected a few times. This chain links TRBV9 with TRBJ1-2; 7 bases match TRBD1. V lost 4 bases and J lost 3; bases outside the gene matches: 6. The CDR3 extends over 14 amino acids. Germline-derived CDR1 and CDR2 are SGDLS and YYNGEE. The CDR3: CASSTTGAHYGYTF. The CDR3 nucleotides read TGTGCCAGCAGCACCACAGGGGCCCACTATGGCTACACCTTC. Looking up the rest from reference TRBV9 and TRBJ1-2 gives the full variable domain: DSGVTQTPKHLITATGQRVTLRCSPRSGDLSVYWYQQSLDQGLQFLIQYYNGEERAKGNILERFSAQQFPDLHSELNLSSLELGDSALYFCASSTTGAHYGYTFGSGTRLTVV.

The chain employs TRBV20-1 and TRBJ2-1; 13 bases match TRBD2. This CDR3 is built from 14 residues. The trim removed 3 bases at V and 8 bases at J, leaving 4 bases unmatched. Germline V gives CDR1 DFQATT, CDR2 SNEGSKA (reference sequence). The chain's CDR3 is CSASMTSGGYEQFF. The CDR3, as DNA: TGCAGTGCTAGTATGACTAGCGGGGGGTATGAGCAGTTCTTC.

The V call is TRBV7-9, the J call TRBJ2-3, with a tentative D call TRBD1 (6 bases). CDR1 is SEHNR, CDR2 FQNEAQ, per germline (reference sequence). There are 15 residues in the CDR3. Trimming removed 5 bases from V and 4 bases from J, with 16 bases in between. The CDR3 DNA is TGTGCCAGCAGCCCCATCCGTGGGGGCGCAGATACGCAGTATTTT. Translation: CASSPIRGGADTQYF.

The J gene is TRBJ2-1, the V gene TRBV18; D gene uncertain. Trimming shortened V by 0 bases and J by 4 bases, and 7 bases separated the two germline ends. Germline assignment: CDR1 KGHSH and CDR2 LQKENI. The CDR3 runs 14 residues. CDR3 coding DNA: TGTGCCAGCTCACCACCGACAACATACAATGAGCAGTTCTTC. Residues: CASSPPTTYNEQFF.

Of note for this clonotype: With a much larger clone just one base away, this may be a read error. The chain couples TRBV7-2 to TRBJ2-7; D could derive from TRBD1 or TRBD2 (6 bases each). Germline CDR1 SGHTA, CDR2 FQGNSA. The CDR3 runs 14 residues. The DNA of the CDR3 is TGTGCCGGCAGCTTAGCCCGAGGGGGGCACGAGCAGTACTTC. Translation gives CAGSLARGGHEQYF.

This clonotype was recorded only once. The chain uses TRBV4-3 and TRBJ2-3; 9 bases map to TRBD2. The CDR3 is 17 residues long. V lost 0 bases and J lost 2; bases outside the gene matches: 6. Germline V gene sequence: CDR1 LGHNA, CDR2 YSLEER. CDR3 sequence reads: CASSQDPRLAATDTQYF. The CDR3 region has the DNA TGCGCCAGCAGCCAAGATCCTAGACTAGCGGCCACAGATACGCAGTATTTT.

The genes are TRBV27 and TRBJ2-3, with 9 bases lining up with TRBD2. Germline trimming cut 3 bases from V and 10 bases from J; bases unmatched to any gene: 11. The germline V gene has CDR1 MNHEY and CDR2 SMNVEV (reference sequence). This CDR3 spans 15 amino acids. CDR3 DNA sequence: TGTGCCAGCAGTTTTCTAGCGGGATGGATGGATGCGCAGTATTTT. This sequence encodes CASSFLAGWMDAQYF.

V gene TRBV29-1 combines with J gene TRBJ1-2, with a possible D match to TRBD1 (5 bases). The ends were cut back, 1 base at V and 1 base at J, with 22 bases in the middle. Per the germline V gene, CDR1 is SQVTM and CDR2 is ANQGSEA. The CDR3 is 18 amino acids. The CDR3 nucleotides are TGCAGCGTTGAAGGGGAGGGGCGGTCTTTAAATATTAACTATGGCTACACCTTC. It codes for CSVEGEGRSLNINYGYTF.